The entry below gives a single TCR beta chain sequence along with its context. What it binds is not known. Relative to the germline gene, one junction end is altered; a read error may explain this. The CDR3 is made up of 16 amino acids. Germline V gene lookup returns CDR1 SSHAT and CDR2 FNYEAQ (reference sequence). The sample comes from a study of response to subunit inactivated influenza vaccine. Study-wide points: There was a suggestion from the authors that each seasonal influenza vaccination recruits few new T cells.

TCRdb processed the RT-PCR reads anew with MiXCR; each CDR3 protein has one entry. The data hold 500,000 to 600,000 distinct CDR3 sequences, with around 11% observed a single time. Sequences were derived from PBMCs from blood, sampled on the day of vaccination. The chain uses TRBV7-7 and TRBJ2-3; D is uncertain. This receptor was identified in a middle-aged man who received an inactivated influenza vaccine. The CDR3 nucleotides are TGTGCTAGCAGCTTACCGGGTCCCCAGAGCCCAGATACGCAGTATTTT. Protein: CASSLPGPQSPDTQYF.